One and the same sample provided the 25 T cell receptor beta chains below, sequenced in a study of cytomegalovirus exposure and HLA in healthy donors. Primers included in the PCR were 60 Vbeta and 13 Jbeta primers. Assay used: immunoSEQ multiplex PCR; TCRdb lists only in-frame clones, some missing. The table records 100,000 to 150,000 clones, 72% of them present only once. Sequenced sample: PBMCs. The receptors shown here come from a man aged 25 to 40 in good health and CMV-seronegative.

V usage is TRBV18 and J usage is TRBJ2-2, with TRBD2 as a possible D gene (5 bases). V was clipped by 1 base and J by 1 base, with 10 bases between them. In germline, CDR1 is KGHSH, CDR2 LQKENI. The CDR3 is 16 residues long. Here the CDR3 reads CASSPQVSGNTGELFF. CDR3 nucleotide sequence: TGTGCCAGCTCACCACAGGTCAGCGGGAACACCGGGGAGCTGTTTTTT.

This rearrangement joins TRBV5-1 to TRBJ2-7; 7 nucleotides match TRBD1. Unmatched junction bases numbered 18, after V lost 2 bases and J lost 1 base. The CDR3 runs to 19 residues. The germline V gene has CDR1 SGHRS and CDR2 YFSETQ. Here the CDR3 reads CASSLIRDSLYDGSYEQYF. The CDR3 bases are TGCGCCAGCAGCTTAATCCGGGACAGTCTCTACGACGGGTCCTACGAGCAGTACTTC.

J is TRBJ1-1 and V is TRBV7-3; a possible D gene is TRBD1 (6 bases). With 2 bases removed from V and 3 bases from J, the gap between germline ends came to 10 bases. The length of the CDR3 is 14 residues. The germline V gene encodes CDR1 SGHTA and CDR2 FQGTGA. For the CDR3, the DNA is TGTGCCAGCAGCTTAGGTCAGGGGTACACTGAAGCTTTCTTT. Its protein product is CASSLGQGYTEAFF.

This clone was seen only a few times. The J gene is TRBJ2-3, the V gene TRBV5-6; D is undetermined. V was cut by 0 bases and J by 0 bases, with 11 bases left in between. The CDR3 sequence is 16 residues long. The germline V gene has CDR1 SGHDT and CDR2 YYEEEE. CDR3 loop: CASSLGVLGSTDTQYF. For the CDR3, the DNA is TGTGCCAGCAGCTTGGGGGTATTGGGCAGCACAGATACGCAGTATTTT. The whole variable domain, remainder taken from reference TRBV5-6 and TRBJ2-3, is DAGVTQSPTHLIKTRGQQVTLRCSPKSGHDTVSWYQQALGQGPQFIFQYYEEEERQRGNFPDRFSGHQFPNYSSELNVNALLLGDSALYLCASSLGVLGSTDTQYFGPGTRLTVL.

The chain joins TRBV6-1 to TRBJ2-5, with 7 bases aligning to TRBD1. The end of the DNA aligns better with TRBJ2-7, so the J call may be wrong. Looked up from germline, CDR1 is MNHNS and CDR2 is SASEGT. This CDR3 comprises 14 residues. Here the CDR3 reads CASSEGDSAYEQYF. In DNA form, the CDR3 reads TGTGCCAGCAGTGAAGGGGACAGCGCCTACGAGCAGTACTTC.

V usage is TRBV7-8 and J usage is TRBJ2-5; 12 positions agree with TRBD2. CDR1 and CDR2 from the germline V gene are SGHVS and FQNEAQ. Trimming at V came to 5 bases and at J to 3 bases, leaving 7 bases not matched to a gene. The CDR3 consists of 16 residues. The CDR3 is CASSHGLAGGEETQYF. CDR3 nucleotide sequence: TGTGCCAGCAGCCACGGGCTAGCGGGGGGGGAAGAGACCCAGTACTTC.

The rearrangement links TRBV6-5 to TRBJ1-5; D not resolved. Germline V gene sequence: CDR1 MNHEY, CDR2 SVGAGI. The CDR3 contains 13 residues. Trimming cost V 6 bases and J 0 bases, with 6 bases left between them. The CDR3 bases are TGTGCCAGCAGACAGTATAGCAATCAGCCCCAGCATTTT. Amino acids: CASRQYSNQPQHF.

The CDR3 loop reads CASSLFRGVEAFF. CDR3 coding DNA: TGTGCCAGCAGCTTATTTCGGGGGGTTGAAGCTTTCTTT. This rearrangement joins TRBV7-3 to TRBJ1-1, with D perhaps matching TRBD1 (5 bases). The germline CDR1 and CDR2 sequences are SGHTA and FQGTGA. The CDR3 runs 13 residues. Trimming pared 2 bases from V and 7 bases from J, leaving 11 bases between.

On this clone: The same CDR3 also results from other DNA sequences found in this sample. The genes are TRBV7-2 and TRBJ1-5; a weak D match, TRBD1 (6 bases). This CDR3 spans 13 amino acids. CDR1 and CDR2 (germline): SGHTA, FQGNSA. The V and J ends lost 5 bases and 4 bases respectively, with 9 bases between them. The CDR3 bases are TGTGCCAGCAGCCTCAGGGGAAATCAGCCCCAGCATTTT. This sequence encodes CASSLRGNQPQHF. The full variable domain, in which reference TRBV7-2 and TRBJ1-5 provide the parts outside the CDR3, is GAGVSQSPSNKVTEKGKDVELRCDPISGHTALYWYRQSLGQGLEFLIYFQGNSAPDKSGLPSDRFSAERTGGSVSTLTIQRTQQEDSAVYLCASSLRGNQPQHFGDGTRLSIL.

Comments on this clone: The sample has other DNA sequences that encode this CDR3 too. The chain couples TRBV5-1 to TRBJ2-1; perhaps TRBD1 as D (6 bases). The CDR3 consists of 15 residues. Trimming removed 0 bases at V and 0 bases at J, with 7 bases between. Germline lookup yields CDR1 SGHRS and CDR2 YFSETQ. In DNA, the CDR3 is TGCGCCAGCAGCTTGGAAGGGGGCTCCTACAATGAGCAGTTCTTC. It encodes CASSLEGGSYNEQFF.

The gene calls are TRBV5-6 and TRBJ2-5; 11 bases line up with TRBD2. Germline-derived CDR1 and CDR2 are SGHDT and YYEEEE. Germline trimming cut 6 bases from V and 5 bases from J; bases unmatched to any gene: 15. The CDR3 spans 17 residues. The CDR3 here is CASTKGLAGGFGETQYF. DNA of the CDR3: TGTGCCAGCACCAAGGGGCTAGCGGGGGGTTTTGGGGAGACCCAGTACTTC.

The gene calls are TRBV19 and TRBJ1-6; 9 bases map to TRBD1. V shed 3 bases, J shed 8 bases, and the junction held 5 bases outside the gene matches. Per germline, CDR1 LNHDA and CDR2 SQIVND (reference sequence). The CDR3 contains 15 residues. The CDR3 DNA sequence: TGTGCCAGTAGTATGGGACAGGGCTTAGATTCACCCCTCCACTTT. Protein: CASSMGQGLDSPLHF.

The rearrangement uses TRBV10-1 and TRBJ2-3; 9 nucleotides align to TRBD2. Germline V gene lookup returns CDR1 WNHNN and CDR2 SYGVQD (reference sequence). The length of the CDR3 is 16 residues. V lost 3 bases and J lost 5; bases outside the gene matches: 9. This CDR3 is CASSDGAGGPIDTQYF. As DNA, the CDR3 is TGCGCCAGCAGTGATGGGGCGGGGGGGCCAATAGATACGCAGTATTTT.

This clone was counted once. The genes are TRBV9 and TRBJ2-2; tentatively, D is TRBD2 (6 bases). Germline loops: CDR1 SGDLS, CDR2 YYNGEE. This CDR3 comprises 16 residues. Trimming took 0 bases from V and 1 from J, leaving 10 bases between them. CDR3 coding DNA: TGTGCCAGCAGCGTAGCGGGTAGCGGGAACACCGGGGAGCTGTTTTTT. Its protein is CASSVAGSGNTGELFF.

The rearrangement links TRBV4-3 to TRBJ1-4; TRBD1 matches 7 bases. V lost 0 bases and J lost 3; bases outside the gene matches: 4. The CDR3 has 16 residues. The germline V gene has CDR1 LGHNA and CDR2 YSLEER. The CDR3 region has the DNA TGCGCCAGCAGCCAAGAGGGGACAGTACCTAATGAAAAACTGTTTTTT. It specifies CASSQEGTVPNEKLFF.

The CDR3 loop reads CASRALVIRDTFSYEQYF. CDR3 in DNA: TGTGCCAGCAGGGCGCTTGTAATCCGGGACACATTCTCCTACGAGCAGTACTTC. The chain carries TRBV27 and TRBJ2-7, with D perhaps TRBD1 (6 bases). The length of the CDR3 is 18 residues. V lost 6 bases and J 0 bases, leaving 24 bases between the germline ends. Germline loops: CDR1 MNHEY, CDR2 SMNVEV (reference sequence).

The chain couples TRBV6-1 to TRBJ2-7; 7 nucleotides agree with TRBD1. CDR1 is MNHNS and CDR2 is SASEGT in the germline V gene. V was clipped by 4 bases and J by 4 bases; unmatched bases: 7. The CDR3 loop spans 14 amino acids. The CDR3 is CASSVRGRVYEQYF. Here the CDR3 DNA reads TGTGCCAGCAGTGTAAGGGGGCGCGTTTACGAGCAGTACTTC.

This clone turned up a few times. This chain connects TRBV18 to TRBJ2-1; 8 bases are a match to TRBD2. The germline CDR1 and CDR2 sequences are KGHSH and LQKENI. The CDR3 runs 16 residues. The trim removed 6 bases at V and 6 bases at J, leaving 13 bases unmatched. As DNA, the CDR3 is TGTGCCAGCTCGCCCGTCGCCAGCGGGGGTGGCAATGAGCAGTTCTTC. Translation gives CASSPVASGGGNEQFF.

The rearrangement links TRBV30 to TRBJ1-1; D possibly corresponds to TRBD1 (6 bases). The CDR3 runs to 13 residues. Germline CDR1 and CDR2: GTSNPN and SVGIG (reference sequence). V lost 1 base and J lost 1, with 7 bases in between. The DNA for the CDR3 is TGTGCCTGGAGTGGAGGGGGGAACACTGAAGCTTTCTTT. Translating gives CAWSGGGNTEAFF.

This rearrangement joins TRBV5-6 to TRBJ2-2; 9 bases are shared with TRBD1. Trimming cost V 5 bases and J 3 bases; bases outside gene matches: 5. The CDR3 runs to 15 residues. The germline V gene has CDR1 SGHDT and CDR2 YYEEEE. DNA of the CDR3: TGTGCCAGCAGAGGGACAGGGTTAGACACCGGGGAGCTGTTTTTT. Protein product: CASRGTGLDTGELFF.

The table lists this clone with a few counts. The chain recombines TRBV19 with TRBJ2-5; TRBD2 matches 9 bases. Gene TRBJ2-7 matches the end of the DNA better, so the J call may be wrong. Per germline, CDR1 LNHDA and CDR2 SQIVND (reference sequence). The CDR3 is 13 amino acids. The CDR3 loop is CASSRTSANEQYF. CDR3 bases: TGTGCCAGTAGTAGGACTAGCGCCAACGAGCAGTACTTC.

This rearrangement joins TRBV5-1 to TRBJ2-1; tentative D call: TRBD2 (6 bases). The V gene lost 0 bases and the J gene lost 2 bases, with 18 bases spanning the gap. Looked up from germline, CDR1 is SGHRS and CDR2 is YFSETQ. The CDR3 contains 18 residues. CDR3 residues: CASSLALAGPDPYNEQFF. The CDR3 DNA follows: TGCGCCAGCAGCTTGGCCCTTGCGGGACCGGATCCCTACAATGAGCAGTTCTTC.

This clone was found once. The V gene is TRBV28, the J gene TRBJ2-7; D gene uncertain. The CDR3 spans 14 residues. The V and J ends lost 3 bases and 6 bases respectively, with 15 bases between them. Germline CDR1 is MDHEN and CDR2 is SYDVKM. This CDR3 is CASSFPDGFGEQYF. CDR3 DNA: TGTGCCAGCAGTTTTCCCGACGGGTTCGGCGAGCAGTACTTC.

The chain links TRBV6-1 to TRBJ1-4; no clear D gene. CDR1 MNHNS and CDR2 SASEGT come from the germline V gene. The CDR3 length is 15 residues. V shed 5 bases and J shed 5 bases, with 15 bases lying between them. This CDR3 reads CASSKREAENEKLFF. The CDR3 bases are TGTGCCAGCAGTAAAAGGGAGGCGGAGAATGAAAAACTGTTTTTT.

This clone was counted once. The CDR3 DNA reads as TGTGCCAGCAGTCCCCGGGGGGGGTACGAGCAGTACTTC. Amino acid sequence: CASSPRGGYEQYF. J is TRBJ2-5 and V is TRBV6-1; TRBD2 agrees at 8 bases. The J call may be mistaken, given a closer DNA end match to TRBJ2-7. Germline CDR1 MNHNS, CDR2 SASEGT. The CDR3 is 13 amino acids.